What follows is one T cell receptor (beta chain) and its context. V was clipped by 8 bases and J by 0 bases, with 5 bases between them. The CDR3 has 11 residues. Germline lookup yields CDR1 MNHEY and CDR2 SMNVEV (reference sequence). The record originates from a study of blood T cell repertoires in COVID-19. Background on the study: Samples taken during acute and convalescent COVID-19 were collected in the United States, Italy and Spain. Sources were T cells, B-cell-depleted T cells, or PBMCs; the material itself was cDNA or gDNA.

The data were produced by immunoSEQ multiplex PCR, yet TCRdb's version contains in-frame clones alone and is incomplete. The sample consists of under 60,000 clones, 88% of them appearing once. Sequenced: peripheral blood. This chain uses TRBV27 with TRBJ2-7; possibly TRBD1 for D (5 bases). The source of this sequence is a human donor with active COVID-19. The donor label of this sample is uncertain. Here the CDR3 reads CASGASYEQYF. The DNA for the CDR3 is TGTGCCAGCGGGGCCTCCTACGAGCAGTACTTC.